This T cell receptor (beta chain) comes out of a study of blood T cell repertoires in COVID-19. Study context: COVID-19 samples from acute and convalescent phases originated in the United States, Italy and Spain.

In the study's own analysis: For nucleated cells, counts were estimated from reference gene primer amplification. Using immunoSEQ multiplex PCR, the repertoire was profiled, and TCRdb retains in-frame clones only, with some absent. The V and J calls and the clone size are those of that table, but D and trimming were determined from the DNA. This table has about 220,000 clones, roughly 84% appearing once. This clone was found once. The CDR3 has 14 amino acids. Germline assignment: CDR1 MNHEY and CDR2 SVGAGI. With V trimmed by 4 bases and J by 3 bases, 5 bases remained unmatched. The receptor was derived from a middle-aged woman who had recovered from COVID-19. The sample taken for sequencing was PBMCs or T cells enriched from blood (not recorded which). The V call is TRBV6-5, the J call TRBJ2-7; 8 positions agree with TRBD1. CDR3 nucleotide sequence: TGTGCCAGCAGTTTGACCGGACAGGGCTACGAGCAGTACTTC. Translated, it gives CASSLTGQGYEQYF.